This T cell receptor (beta chain) comes out of a study of blood T cell repertoires in COVID-19. Study-level background: Samples came from the United States, Italy and Spain, spanning acute and convalescent COVID-19.

V was pared by 0 bases and J by 2 bases, with 9 bases between. This CDR3 comprises 14 residues. Germline CDR1 SGHKS, CDR2 YYEKEE (reference sequence). Profiled with immunoSEQ multiplex PCR; TCRdb holds only in-frame clones, not every one. The sample yields 250,000 to 350,000 clones, 85% to 90% seen once. During active infection, Seattle patients enrolled and were then monitored through disease. The sample comprised peripheral blood. The chain joins TRBV5-5 to TRBJ2-7, with D tentatively TRBD2 (6 bases). The sequence was collected from a woman aged 45-59 years with COVID-19, enrolled during active disease. CDR3 DNA: TGTGCCAGCAGCTTGGGCGAGCGGGCCTACGAGCAGTACTTC. It encodes CASSLGERAYEQYF.